This TCR beta chain was documented in a study of cytomegalovirus exposure and HLA in healthy donors. General study results and limits: Immune exposure data for these donors was limited to CMV serostatus. A later analysis revealed that TCR association rates differed between HLA loci, peaking at DRB1 and bottoming out at HLA-C. A later analysis associated about 18,000 TCR beta sequences with HLA alleles at a 0.05 false discovery rate. Most TCR sequences were rare, but some public TCRs occurred in many donors.

V lost 4 bases, J lost 2 bases, and 7 bases stayed unmatched. The germline CDR1 and CDR2 sequences are SGHAT and FQNNGV. CDR3 length: 16 residues. On this clone itself: The target antigen is unknown.

The PCR made use of 60 Vbeta and 13 Jbeta primers. Some clones are missing from TCRdb's copy, which holds only in-frame ones; the method was immunoSEQ multiplex PCR. The sample holds roughly 110,000 clones, more than 65% seen once. This chain connects TRBV11-2 to TRBJ2-7, with TRBD2 identical over 11 bases. The clonotype was recovered from a male donor in good health and CMV-seronegative. Source material: PBMCs. The CDR3 reads CASSSIAGGRTYEQYF. The CDR3 DNA reads TGTGCCAGCAGCTCCATAGCGGGAGGGCGAACCTACGAGCAGTACTTC.